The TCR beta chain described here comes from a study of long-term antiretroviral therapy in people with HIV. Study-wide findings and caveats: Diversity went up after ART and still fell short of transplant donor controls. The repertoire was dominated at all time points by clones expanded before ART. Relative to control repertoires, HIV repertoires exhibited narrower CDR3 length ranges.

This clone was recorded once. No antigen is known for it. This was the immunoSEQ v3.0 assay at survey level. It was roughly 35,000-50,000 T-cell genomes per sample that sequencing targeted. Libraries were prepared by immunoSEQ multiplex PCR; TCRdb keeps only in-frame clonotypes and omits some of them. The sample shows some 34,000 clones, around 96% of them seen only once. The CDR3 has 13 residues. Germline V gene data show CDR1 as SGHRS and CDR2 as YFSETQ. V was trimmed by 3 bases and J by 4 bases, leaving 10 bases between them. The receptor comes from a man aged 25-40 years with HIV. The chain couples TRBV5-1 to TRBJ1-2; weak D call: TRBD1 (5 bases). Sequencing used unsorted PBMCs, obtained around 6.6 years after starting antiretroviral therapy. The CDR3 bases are TGCGCCAGCAGCTCCGGGACCTTCTATGGCTACACCTTC. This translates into CASSSGTFYGYTF.